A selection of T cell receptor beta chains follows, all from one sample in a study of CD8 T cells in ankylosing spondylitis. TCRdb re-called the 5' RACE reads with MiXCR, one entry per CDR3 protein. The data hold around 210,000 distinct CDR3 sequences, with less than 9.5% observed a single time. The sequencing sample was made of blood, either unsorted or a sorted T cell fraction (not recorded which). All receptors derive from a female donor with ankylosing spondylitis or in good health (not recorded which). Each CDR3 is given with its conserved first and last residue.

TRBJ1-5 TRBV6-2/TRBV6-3 CASSYGTVQGQQPQHF
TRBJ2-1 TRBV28 CASSSPSHNEQFF
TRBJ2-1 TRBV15 CATSLESGLLDNEQFF
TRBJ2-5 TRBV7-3 CASSRGSLETQYF
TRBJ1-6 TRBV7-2 CASSLAPGLYNSPLHF
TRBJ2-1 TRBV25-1 CASSDPGRQADNEQFF
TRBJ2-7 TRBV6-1 CASRTGTGVLSEQYF
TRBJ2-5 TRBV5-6 CASSSPAVRDPNF
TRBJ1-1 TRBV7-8 CASSPGQNTEAFF
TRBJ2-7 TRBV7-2 CASTLGSEQYF
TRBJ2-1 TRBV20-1 CSAEREEPNEQFF
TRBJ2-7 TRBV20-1 CSAYSRDRHYEQYF
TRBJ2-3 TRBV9 CASSVGGTTSDTQYF
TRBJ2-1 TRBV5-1 CASSLGKRDNEQFF
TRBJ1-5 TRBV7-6 CASSRDGYQPQHF
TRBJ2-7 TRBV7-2 CASSPTTSASYEQYF
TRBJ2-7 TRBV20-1 CSARAAPIEAEQYF
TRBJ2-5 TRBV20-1 CSAPRTGGTQYF
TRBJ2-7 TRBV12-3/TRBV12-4 CASSRSLYEQYF
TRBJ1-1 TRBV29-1 CSVGTGDTEAFF
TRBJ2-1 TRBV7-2 CASSLRAGGNEQFF
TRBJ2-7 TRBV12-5 CASGLGQGRGEQYF
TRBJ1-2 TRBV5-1 CASSSGTENIGGYTF
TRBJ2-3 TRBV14 CASSQDKASWSTDTQYF
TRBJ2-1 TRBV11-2 CASSFPGEQFF
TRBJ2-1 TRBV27 CASSFATSGTNEQFF
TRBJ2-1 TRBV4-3 CASSQGRGVYNEQFF
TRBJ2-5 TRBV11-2 CASSVLLAGGETQYF
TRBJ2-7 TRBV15 CATSRGMGLAGGREQYF
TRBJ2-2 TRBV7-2 CASSWQGSTGELFF
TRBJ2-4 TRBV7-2 CASSLVPLSIQYF
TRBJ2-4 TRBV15 CATSRDLVAKNIQYF
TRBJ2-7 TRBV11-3 CASSFNLGTGGSNYEQYF
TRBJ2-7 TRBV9 CASSDDRGGTYEQYF
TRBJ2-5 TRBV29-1 CSVEASGQETQYF
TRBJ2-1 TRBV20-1 CSAGWTQEGEQFF
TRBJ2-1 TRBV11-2 CASSLVGWASGSLTYNEQFF
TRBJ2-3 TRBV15 CATSRPRGIGTATDTQYF
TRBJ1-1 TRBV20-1 CSASHTEAFF
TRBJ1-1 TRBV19 CASRGLITEAFF
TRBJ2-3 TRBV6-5 CASSSPSGTSTDTQYF
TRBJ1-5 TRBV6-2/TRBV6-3 CASKIPGLLPQHF
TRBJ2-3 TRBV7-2 CASSLVTGDTQYF
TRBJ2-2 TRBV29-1 CSVTSGTGNTGELFF
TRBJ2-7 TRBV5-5 CASSLPTKAYEQYF
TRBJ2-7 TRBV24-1 CATSDHTGTGRREQYF
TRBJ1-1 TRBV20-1 CSVSSDRATEAFF
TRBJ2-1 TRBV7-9 CASFLAKGGSSYNEQFF
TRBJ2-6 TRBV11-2 CASSSTGSSGANVLTF